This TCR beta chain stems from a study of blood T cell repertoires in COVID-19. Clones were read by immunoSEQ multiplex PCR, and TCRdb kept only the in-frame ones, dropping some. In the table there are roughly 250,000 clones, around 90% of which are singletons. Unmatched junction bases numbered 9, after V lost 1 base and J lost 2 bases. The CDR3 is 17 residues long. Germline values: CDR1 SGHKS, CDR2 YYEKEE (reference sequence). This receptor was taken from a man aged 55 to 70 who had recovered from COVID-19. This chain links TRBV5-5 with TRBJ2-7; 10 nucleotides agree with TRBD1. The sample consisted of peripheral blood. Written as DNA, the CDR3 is TGTGCCAGCAGCTTGCGTTCTGGGGACAGGGGTACCTACGAGCAGTACTTC. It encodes CASSLRSGDRGTYEQYF. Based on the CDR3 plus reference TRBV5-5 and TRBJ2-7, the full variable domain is DAGVTQSPTHLIKTRGQQVTLRCSPISGHKSVSWYQQVLGQGPQFIFQYYEKEERGRGNFPDRFSARQFPNYSSELNVNALLLGDSALYLCASSLRSGDRGTYEQYFGPGTRLTVT.